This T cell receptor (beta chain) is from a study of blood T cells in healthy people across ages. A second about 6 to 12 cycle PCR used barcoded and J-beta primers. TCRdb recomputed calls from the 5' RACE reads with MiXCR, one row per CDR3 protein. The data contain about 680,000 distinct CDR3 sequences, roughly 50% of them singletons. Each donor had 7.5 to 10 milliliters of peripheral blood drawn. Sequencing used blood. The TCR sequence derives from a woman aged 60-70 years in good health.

CDR3: CASSLPLMGQYNEQFF. CDR3 bases: TGTGCCAGCAGCCTCCCCCTGATGGGCCAATACAATGAGCAGTTCTTC. J is TRBJ2-1 and V is TRBV9; D not resolved. The germline V and J ends were trimmed by 4 bases and 4 bases, with 18 bases remaining between them. This CDR3 has 16 amino acids. The germline V gene encodes CDR1 SGDLS and CDR2 YYNGEE. The full variable domain, rest sourced from reference TRBV9 and TRBJ2-1, is DSGVTQTPKHLITATGQRVTLRCSPRSGDLSVYWYQQSLDQGLQFLIQYYNGEERAKGNILERFSAQQFPDLHSELNLSSLELGDSALYFCASSLPLMGQYNEQFFGPGTRLTVL.